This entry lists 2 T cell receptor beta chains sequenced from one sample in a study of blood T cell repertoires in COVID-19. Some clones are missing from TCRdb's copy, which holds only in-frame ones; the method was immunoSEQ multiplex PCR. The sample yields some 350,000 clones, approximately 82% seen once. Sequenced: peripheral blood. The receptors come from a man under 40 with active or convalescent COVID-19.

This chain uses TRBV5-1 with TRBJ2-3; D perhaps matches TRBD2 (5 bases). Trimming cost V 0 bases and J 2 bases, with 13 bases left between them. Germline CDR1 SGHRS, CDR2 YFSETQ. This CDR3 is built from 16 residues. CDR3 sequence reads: CASSLGPGVYTDTQYF. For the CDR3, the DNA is TGCGCCAGCAGCTTGGGACCCGGGGTGTACACAGATACGCAGTATTTT.

CDR3 nucleotide sequence: TGCGCCAGCAGCCAAGGACAGGGGTCAGAAAAACTGTTTTTT. Protein: CASSQGQGSEKLFF. V gene TRBV4-1 combines with J gene TRBJ1-4; 8 positions agree with TRBD1. The CDR3 is made up of 14 amino acids. Per germline, CDR1 MGHRA and CDR2 YSYEKL. The J segment lost 8 bases and the V segment lost 1 base, leaving 3 bases of the junction unmatched.